This entry is about one T cell receptor (beta chain). V was shortened by 0 bases and J by 5 bases, with 8 bases between the two germline ends. The V gene's germline CDR1 is KGHSH and CDR2 LQKENI. The CDR3 covers 14 residues. This specimen belongs to a study of blood T cell repertoires in COVID-19. Turning to the study itself: Samples taken during acute and convalescent COVID-19 were collected in the United States, Italy and Spain. T cells, B-cell-depleted T cells, or PBMCs supplied cDNA or gDNA.

As originally analysed: Amplification with reference gene primers provided the estimates of nucleated cell counts. Generated by immunoSEQ multiplex PCR, the TCRdb table keeps only in-frame clones and is missing some. That table supplies the V and J calls and clone size; D and trimming were determined from the DNA. The data hold roughly 150,000 clones, with 65% to 80% observed a single time. The TCR originated in a man aged 55 to 70 with acute or convalescent COVID-19. The rearrangement links TRBV18 to TRBJ2-1; a possible D gene is TRBD1 (5 bases). The sequenced material came from peripheral blood. CDR3 nucleotides: TGTGCCAGCTCACCACCGCGGACACACAATGAGCAGTTCTTC. This codes for CASSPPRTHNEQFF.